This paragraph reports one T cell receptor (beta chain). Its matching antigen is unknown. Compared with germline, one end of the junction differs, possibly owing to a read error. PBMCs, at least 6 million per sample, were isolated. CDR3 length equals 14 residues. The V gene's germline CDR1 is GTSNPN and CDR2 SVGIG (reference sequence). The data were taken from a study of blood T cells in healthy people across ages. Together with a sample-barcoded 5' primer, a J-beta primer mix was included in a second PCR lasting about 6 to 12 cycles. Via MiXCR, TCRdb re-called the 5' RACE reads, giving one row per CDR3 protein. Of approximately 810,000 distinct CDR3 sequences in the sample, roughly 26% were seen once. Study findings and constraints: A roughly linear fall in TCR beta diversity per million T cells was seen with increasing age. Diversity of TCR beta correlated strongly with naive T cell percentage.

Material for sequencing was blood. This sequence was found in an elderly woman in good health. The V call is TRBV30, the J call TRBJ1-4, with D tentatively TRBD1 (6 bases). This chain's CDR3 is CAWGRGGANEKLFF. In DNA form, the CDR3 reads TGTGCCTGGGGGAGAGGGGGAGCTAATGAAAAGCTGTTTTTT.